This T cell receptor (beta chain) was identified during a study of T cell responses to AZD1222 COVID-19 vaccine. Repertoires were generated with immunoSEQ multiplex PCR, while TCRdb's copy carries only in-frame clones and drops some. This table has around 200,000 clones, approximately 86% appearing once. Regarding the study as a whole: None of the repertoires were sampled until the peak T cell response had passed. Spike-specific TCR breadth and depth grew following two AZD1222 doses. Across the whole spike, CD4 TCRs peaked at regions 160-218 and 743-854.

This CDR3 has 15 amino acids. Germline values: CDR1 SGHTS, CDR2 YDEGEE. The V end lost 0 bases, the J end lost 1 base, and 10 bases lay between the germline ends. As to this clone: Its target is unknown.

The receptor was isolated from an adult in good health. The rearrangement links TRBV5-8 to TRBJ1-2, with D unclear. The specimen was peripheral blood, collected on day 0 of AZD1222 vaccination. CDR3 protein: CASSLGTAFNYGYTF. CDR3 DNA: TGTGCCAGCAGCTTGGGGACGGCTTTTAACTATGGCTACACCTTC.